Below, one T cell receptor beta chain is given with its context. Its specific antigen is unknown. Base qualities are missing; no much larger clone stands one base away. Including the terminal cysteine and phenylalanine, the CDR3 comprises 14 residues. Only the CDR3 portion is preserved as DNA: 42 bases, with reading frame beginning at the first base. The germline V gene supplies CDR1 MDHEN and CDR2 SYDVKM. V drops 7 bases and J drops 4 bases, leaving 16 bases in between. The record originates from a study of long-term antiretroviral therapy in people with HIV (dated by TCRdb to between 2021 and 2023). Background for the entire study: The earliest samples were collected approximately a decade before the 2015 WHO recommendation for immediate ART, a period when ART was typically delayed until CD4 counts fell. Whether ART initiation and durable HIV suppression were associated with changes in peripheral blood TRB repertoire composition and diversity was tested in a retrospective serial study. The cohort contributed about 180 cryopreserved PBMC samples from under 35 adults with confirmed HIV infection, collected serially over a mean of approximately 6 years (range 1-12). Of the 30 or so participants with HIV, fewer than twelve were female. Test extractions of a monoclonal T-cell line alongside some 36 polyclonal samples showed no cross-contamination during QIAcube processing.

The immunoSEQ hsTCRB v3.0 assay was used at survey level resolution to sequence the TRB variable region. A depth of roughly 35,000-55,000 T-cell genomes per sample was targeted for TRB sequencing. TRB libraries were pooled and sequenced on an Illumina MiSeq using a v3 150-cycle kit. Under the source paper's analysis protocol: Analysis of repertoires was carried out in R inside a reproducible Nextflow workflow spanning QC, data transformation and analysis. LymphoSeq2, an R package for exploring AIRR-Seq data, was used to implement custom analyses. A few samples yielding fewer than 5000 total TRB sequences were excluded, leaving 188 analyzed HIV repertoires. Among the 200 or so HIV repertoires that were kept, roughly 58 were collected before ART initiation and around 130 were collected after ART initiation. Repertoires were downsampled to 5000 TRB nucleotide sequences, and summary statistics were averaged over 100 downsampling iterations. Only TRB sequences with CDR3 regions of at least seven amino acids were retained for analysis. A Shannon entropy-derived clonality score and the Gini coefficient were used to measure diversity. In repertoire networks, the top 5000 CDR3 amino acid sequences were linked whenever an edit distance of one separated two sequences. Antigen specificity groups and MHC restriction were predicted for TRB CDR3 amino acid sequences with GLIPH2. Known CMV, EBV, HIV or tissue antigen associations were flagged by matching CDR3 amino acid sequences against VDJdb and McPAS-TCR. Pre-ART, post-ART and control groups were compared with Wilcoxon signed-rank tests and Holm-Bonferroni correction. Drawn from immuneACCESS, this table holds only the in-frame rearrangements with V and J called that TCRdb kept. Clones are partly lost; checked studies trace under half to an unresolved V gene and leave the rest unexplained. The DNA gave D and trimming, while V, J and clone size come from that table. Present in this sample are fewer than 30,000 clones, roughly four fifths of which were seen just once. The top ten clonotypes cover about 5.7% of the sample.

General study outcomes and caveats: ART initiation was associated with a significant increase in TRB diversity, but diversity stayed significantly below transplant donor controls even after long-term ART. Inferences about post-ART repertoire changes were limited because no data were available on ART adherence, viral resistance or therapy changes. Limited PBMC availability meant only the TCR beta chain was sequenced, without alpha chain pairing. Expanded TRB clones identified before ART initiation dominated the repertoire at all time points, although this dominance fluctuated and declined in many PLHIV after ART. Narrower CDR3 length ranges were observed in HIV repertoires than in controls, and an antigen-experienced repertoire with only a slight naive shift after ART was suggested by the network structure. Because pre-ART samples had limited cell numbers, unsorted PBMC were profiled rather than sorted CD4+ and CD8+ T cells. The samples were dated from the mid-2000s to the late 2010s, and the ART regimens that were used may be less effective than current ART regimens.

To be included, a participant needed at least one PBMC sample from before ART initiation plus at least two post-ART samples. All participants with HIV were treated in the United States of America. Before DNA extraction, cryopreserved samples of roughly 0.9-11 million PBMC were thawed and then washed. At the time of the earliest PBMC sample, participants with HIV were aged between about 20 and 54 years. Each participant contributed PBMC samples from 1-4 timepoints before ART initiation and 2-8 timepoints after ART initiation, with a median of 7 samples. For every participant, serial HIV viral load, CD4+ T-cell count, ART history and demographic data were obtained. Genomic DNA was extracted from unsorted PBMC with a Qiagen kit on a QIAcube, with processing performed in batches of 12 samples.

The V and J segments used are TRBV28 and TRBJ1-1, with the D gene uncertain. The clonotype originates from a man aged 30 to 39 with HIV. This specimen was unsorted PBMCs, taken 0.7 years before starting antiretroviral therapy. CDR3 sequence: CASTITGLGTEAFF. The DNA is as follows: TGTGCCAGCACCATAACCGGGTTAGGCACTGAAGCTTTCTTT. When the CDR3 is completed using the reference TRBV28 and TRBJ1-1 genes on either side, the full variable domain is DVKVTQSSRYLVKRTGEKVFLECVQDMDHENMFWYRQDPGLGLRLIYFSYDVKMKEKGDIPEGYSVSREKKERFSLILESASTNQTSMYLCASTITGLGTEAFFGQGTRLTVV.